Below are 9 T cell receptor beta chains sequenced from a single sample in a study of shared clonotypes between healthy human individuals. This table comes from immunoSEQ multiplex PCR, and its TCRdb copy is limited to in-frame clones, with some not included. Of some 2,400,000 clones in the sample, approximately 96% were seen once. The sample was naive CD4+ T cells sorted from blood. Subset noted: CD45RA+ positively selected. The receptor set was obtained from a man in his late teens or twenties in good health.

The chain employs TRBV2 and TRBJ2-3, with TRBD2 matching over 8 bases. From germline, CDR1 is SNHLY and CDR2 FYNNEI. This CDR3 has 16 residues. J gave up 2 bases and V 0 bases, and 4 bases lay outside the gene matches. This chain's CDR3 is CASSEAGGGLTDTQYF. CDR3 bases: TGTGCCAGCAGTGAAGCTGGCGGGGGGCTCACAGATACGCAGTATTTT.

This clone has a handful of counts. At the DNA level, this CDR3 is encoded by other sequences in the same sample as well. The V call is TRBV6-6, the J call TRBJ1-2; D unresolved. CDR1 is MNHNY, CDR2 SVGAGI, per germline (reference sequence). V lost 2 bases and J 2 bases, leaving 6 bases between the germline ends. The CDR3 has 13 residues. CDR3 residues: CASSYDGNYGYTF. The CDR3 DNA follows: TGTGCCAGCAGTTACGACGGCAACTATGGCTACACCTTC.

The rearrangement joins TRBV30 to TRBJ1-2; no firm D call. The V and J ends lost 4 bases and 8 bases respectively, with 14 bases between them. Germline V CDR1 and CDR2: GTSNPN, SVGIG (reference sequence). This CDR3 comprises 12 residues. In DNA, the CDR3 is TGTGCCTGGATCGTAGGAGGCGAGGGCTACACCTTC. This codes for CAWIVGGEGYTF.

This sequence joins TRBV30 and TRBJ1-2; tentatively, D is TRBD1 (5 bases). The germline V and J ends were trimmed by 0 bases and 6 bases, with 8 bases remaining between them. Germline V gene lookup returns CDR1 GTSNPN and CDR2 SVGIG (reference sequence). CDR3 length: 12 amino acids. The CDR3 region has the DNA TGTGCCTGGAGTGTTGGGACGGATGGCTACACCTTC. Translating gives CAWSVGTDGYTF.

The V gene is TRBV5-1, the J gene TRBJ2-2; D is ambiguous. V lost 3 bases to trimming and J lost 5 bases, with 11 bases between them. The CDR3 has 14 residues. In germline, CDR1 is SGHRS, CDR2 YFSETQ. The CDR3 DNA reads TGCGCCAGCAGCTCACCTAGTAGAACCGGGGAGCTGTTTTTT. Protein: CASSSPSRTGELFF. The full variable domain, with the rest looked up from reference TRBV5-1 and TRBJ2-2, is KAGVTQTPRYLIKTRGQQVTLSCSPISGHRSVSWYQQTPGQGLQFLFEYFSETQRNKGNFPGRFSGRQFSNSRSEMNVSTLELGDSALYLCASSSPSRTGELFFGEGSRLTVL.

The chain is built from TRBV10-3 and TRBJ1-2; weak D call: TRBD1 (6 bases). From germline, CDR1 is ENHRY and CDR2 SYGVKD. V shed 6 bases and J shed 0 bases, with 14 bases lying between them. CDR3 size: 15 residues. The CDR3 coding sequence is TGTGCCATCAGGCAATCGGGACAAACTAACTATGGCTACACCTTC. Protein: CAIRQSGQTNYGYTF.

The genes are TRBV9 and TRBJ2-3; TRBD2 agrees at 10 bases. The ends lost 6 bases at V and 4 bases at J; junction bases unmatched: 8. The CDR3 is 15 amino acids. From germline, CDR1 is SGDLS and CDR2 YYNGEE. CDR3 residues: CASNPAGGLADTQYF. The CDR3 nucleotides read TGTGCCAGCAACCCAGCGGGGGGGCTCGCAGATACGCAGTATTTT.

CDR3 region: CASSPRGQEVYEQYF. For the CDR3, the DNA is TGCGCCAGCAGCCCAAGGGGACAGGAAGTATACGAGCAGTACTTC. This chain joins TRBV5-1 and TRBJ2-7, with 8 bases fitting TRBD1. The length of the CDR3 is 15 residues. With V trimmed by 4 bases and J by 4 bases, 10 bases remained unmatched. Germline V CDR1 and CDR2: SGHRS, YFSETQ.

The chain couples TRBV25-1 to TRBJ2-5; D is unclear. Germline V gene sequence: CDR1 MGHDK, CDR2 SYGVNS. The CDR3 extends over 15 amino acids. V shed 6 bases and J shed 2 bases, with 16 bases lying between them. The CDR3 DNA follows: TGTGCCAGCAGCCGAGGCAAGGGAATACAAGAGACCCAGTACTTC. Protein sequence: CASSRGKGIQETQYF.